These 10 T cell receptor beta chains came from one sample sequenced in a study of PD-L1 blockade in urothelial cancer. Time point: peripheral blood 6 weeks after treatment start. This table comes from immunoSEQ multiplex PCR, and its TCRdb copy is limited to in-frame clones, with some not included. The data contain around 110,000 clones, more than 85% of them singletons. This specimen was PBMCs, taken around atezolizumab (anti-PD-L1) treatment. The receptor source for this set is a man in his 60s with urothelial cancer.

The rearrangement joins TRBV27 to TRBJ2-7, with 10 nucleotides matching TRBD1. This CDR3 region has 17 residues. The germline gives CDR1 MNHEY, CDR2 SMNVEV (reference sequence). The V and J ends lost 4 bases and 4 bases, in that order; junction bases with no gene match: 13. The CDR3 is CASSSRQGAKILYEQYF. The CDR3 region has the DNA TGTGCCAGCAGTTCAAGACAGGGGGCGAAAATATTGTACGAGCAGTACTTC.

The chain joins TRBV5-4 to TRBJ2-3; 8 bases are a match to TRBD2. Unmatched junction bases numbered 7, after V lost 3 bases and J lost 1 base. CDR3 length: 16 residues. Germline V lookup: CDR1 SGHNT, CDR2 YYREEE (reference sequence). The CDR3 is CASSSGGARGTDTQYF. The CDR3 DNA sequence: TGTGCCAGCAGCTCCGGGGGGGCGCGTGGCACAGATACGCAGTATTTT.

In its sample, this clone was seen once. V usage is TRBV6-6 and J usage is TRBJ1-4; tentatively, D is TRBD1 (5 bases). V was cut by 7 bases and J by 8 bases, with 14 bases left in between. The CDR3 is 13 amino acids. Germline V gives CDR1 MNHNY, CDR2 SVGAGI (reference sequence). The CDR3 DNA is TGTGCCAGCAATACGGGGGGATTCGAAAAACTGTTTTTT. Translation gives CASNTGGFEKLFF.

The V call is TRBV4-1, the J call TRBJ2-1, with a possible D match to TRBD2 (6 bases). Germline loops: CDR1 MGHRA, CDR2 YSYEKL. V lost 2 bases and J 14 bases, leaving 16 bases between the germline ends. CDR3 length: 13 residues. The CDR3 bases are TGCGCCAGCAGCCAAAATCGGGAGACTCGTGAGTTCTTC. The encoded protein is CASSQNRETREFF.

The count of this clone is one. This sequence joins TRBV7-5 and TRBJ2-7; the table's D gene call, TRBD1, was not cross checked with the DNA. TRBV7-5 represents a pseudogene. This CDR3 has 21 amino acids. The CDR3 region has the DNA TGTGCCAGAAGCTGCCCGAGGACACAACCCTGCCAGGGTAGGGTTGCCTACGAGCAGTACTTC. Translated: CARSCPRTQPCQGRVAYEQYF.

V and J are TRBV4-3 and TRBJ2-3; 8 nucleotides agree with TRBD2. The CDR3 sequence is 15 residues long. Germline lookup yields CDR1 LGHNA and CDR2 YSLEER. J gave up 4 bases and V 1 base, and 4 bases lay outside the gene matches. The CDR3 protein is CASSQVVAGPDTQYF. The DNA of the CDR3 is TGCGCCAGCAGCCAAGTAGTAGCGGGGCCAGATACGCAGTATTTT.

The chain carries TRBV4-1 and TRBJ2-1; TRBD2 matches 7 bases. Germline assignment: CDR1 MGHRA and CDR2 YSYEKL. The ends lost 5 bases at V and 0 bases at J; junction bases unmatched: 4. This CDR3 is 15 amino acids long. The CDR3 is CASSRAGSSYNEQFF. The CDR3 nucleotides are TGCGCCAGCAGCAGAGCGGGGAGCTCCTACAATGAGCAGTTCTTC.

J is TRBJ1-2 and V is TRBV27, with D possibly TRBD1 on 6 matching bases. Germline CDR1 reads MNHEY; CDR2 reads SMNVEV (reference sequence). The CDR3 length is 13 residues. Trimming removed 6 bases at V and 8 bases at J, with 16 bases between. CDR3 loop: CASRSSGESGYTF. The CDR3 nucleotides are TGTGCCAGCAGATCCTCAGGGGAAAGCGGCTACACCTTC.

The table lists this clone with a count of one. The chain recombines TRBV28 with TRBJ2-1; D may be TRBD2 (5 bases). The CDR3 runs to 17 residues. Germline V gene data show CDR1 as MDHEN and CDR2 as SYDVKM. V shed 2 bases and J shed 6 bases, with 20 bases lying between them. The CDR3 nucleotides are TGTGCCAGCAGTTTACCCCCCTCAACGGGATGGTCCAATGAGCAGTTCTTC. Protein: CASSLPPSTGWSNEQFF.

The rearrangement uses TRBV28 and TRBJ2-2, with no clear D. Trimming stripped 2 bases from V and 8 bases from J, with 12 bases between. The CDR3 runs 14 residues. The germline V gene has CDR1 MDHEN and CDR2 SYDVKM. CDR3 sequence reads: CASSLGSYGGELFF. CDR3 sequence (DNA): TGTGCCAGCAGTTTAGGGTCCTACGGGGGGGAGCTGTTTTTT.